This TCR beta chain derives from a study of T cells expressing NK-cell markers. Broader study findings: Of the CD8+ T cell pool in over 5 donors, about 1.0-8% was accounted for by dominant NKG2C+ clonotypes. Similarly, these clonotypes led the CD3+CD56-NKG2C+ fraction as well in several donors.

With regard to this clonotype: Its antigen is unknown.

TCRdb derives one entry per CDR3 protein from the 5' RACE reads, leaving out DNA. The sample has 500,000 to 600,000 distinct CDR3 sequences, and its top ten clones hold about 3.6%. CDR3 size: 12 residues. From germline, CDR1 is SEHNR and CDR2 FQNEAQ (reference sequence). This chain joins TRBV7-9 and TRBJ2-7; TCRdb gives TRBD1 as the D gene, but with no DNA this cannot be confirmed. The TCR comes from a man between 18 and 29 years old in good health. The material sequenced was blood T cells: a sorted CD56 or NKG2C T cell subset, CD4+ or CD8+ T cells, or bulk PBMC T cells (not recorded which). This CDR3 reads CASSGLPYEQYF.